The 10 T cell receptor beta chains below were found in one sample sequenced in a study of graft-versus-host responses after intestinal transplantation (dated by TCRdb to the early 2020s). The library was obtained by the immunoSEQ multiplex PCR assay. Sourced from immuneACCESS, this table was stored by TCRdb with only in-frame sequences that have V and J called. A share of the clones is absent; for the studies checked, an unresolved V gene accounts for under half, and the remainder has no known explanation. This sample holds about 86,000 clones; 88% were observed only once. The leading ten clones occupy 0.28% of the sample. No antigens are known for them. What this sample's time point label stands for: cells obtained before transplantation from donor or recipient. Sample: unstimulated CD4+ T cells sorted from spleen or lymph node cells, taken before transplant. The receptors originated from a human donor who was the organ donor for an intestinal transplant.

V and J are TRBV28 and TRBJ1-5, with D possibly being TRBD1 (6 bases). The CDR3 spans 16 residues. Germline CDR1 reads MDHEN; CDR2 reads SYDVKM. Trimming cost V 3 bases and J 0 bases, with 12 bases left between them. Written as DNA, the CDR3 is TGTGCCAGCAGTTTCTTCAGGGGTACTAGCAATCAGCCCCAGCATTTT. Its translation is CASSFFRGTSNQPQHF. The entire variable domain, with the rest obtained from reference TRBV28 and TRBJ1-5, is as follows: DVKVTQSSRYLVKRTGEKVFLECVQDMDHENMFWYRQDPGLGLRLIYFSYDVKMKEKGDIPEGYSVSREKKERFSLILESASTNQTSMYLCASSFFRGTSNQPQHFGDGTRLSIL.

This clone was picked up one time. J is TRBJ2-5 and V is TRBV4-2; TRBD2 matches 11 bases. Germline V gene lookup returns CDR1 LGHNA and CDR2 YNFKEQ. J gave up 5 bases and V 0 bases, and 8 bases lay outside the gene matches. There are 17 residues in the CDR3. CDR3 in amino acids: CASSQEPLAGGLETQYF. CDR3 nucleotide sequence: TGTGCCAGCAGCCAAGAGCCCCTAGCGGGAGGTTTGGAGACCCAGTACTTC.

The J gene is TRBJ2-5, the V gene TRBV6-1, with 7 bases matching TRBD2. In germline, CDR1 is MNHNS, CDR2 SASEGT. V lost 7 bases to trimming and J lost 5 bases; unmatched junction nucleotides: 13. CDR3 size: 15 residues. CDR3 region: CASKTEREIWETQYF. CDR3 DNA: TGTGCCAGCAAGACTGAGCGGGAAATATGGGAGACCCAGTACTTC.

V is TRBV10-3 and J is TRBJ1-1; TRBD1 is a possible D gene (6 bases). The CDR3 length is 13 residues. With 4 bases removed from V and 8 bases from J, the gap between germline ends came to 14 bases. The germline V gene has CDR1 ENHRY and CDR2 SYGVKD. The CDR3, as DNA: TGTGCCATCAGTGTAACGGGACAATCAGAAGCTTTCTTT. It specifies CAISVTGQSEAFF.

The V gene is TRBV27, the J gene TRBJ2-1; a weak D match, TRBD1 (6 bases). The V and J ends lost 6 bases and 7 bases respectively, with 19 bases between them. This CDR3 has 15 amino acids. The germline gives CDR1 MNHEY, CDR2 SMNVEV (reference sequence). CDR3 in amino acids: CASSRVGAARNEQFF. DNA of the CDR3: TGTGCCAGCAGCCGGGTGGGGGCCGCCAGGAATGAGCAGTTCTTC.

This clone was recorded a few times. The J gene is TRBJ1-2, the V gene TRBV5-6; TRBD1 matches at 8 bases. The CDR3 is made up of 13 amino acids. Germline CDR1 is SGHDT and CDR2 is YYEEEE. The V gene end was trimmed by 2 bases and the J gene end by 8 bases; junction bases not matched to a gene: 5. The CDR3 nucleotides read TGTGCCAGCAGCTTTCCAGGGGGCATCGGCTACACCTTC. This codes for CASSFPGGIGYTF.

J is TRBJ2-1 and V is TRBV10-3, with D perhaps TRBD2 (6 bases). The CDR3 has 16 amino acids. Germline V gene lookup returns CDR1 ENHRY and CDR2 SYGVKD. Trimming cost V 4 bases and J 0 bases, with 13 bases left between them. The CDR3 sequence: CAISGRDSPSYNEQFF. CDR3 nucleotides: TGTGCCATCAGTGGTCGGGACTCTCCCTCCTACAATGAGCAGTTCTTC.

The V gene is TRBV4-3, the J gene TRBJ1-2, with D possibly matching TRBD1 (6 bases). V lost 2 bases, J lost 6 bases, and 13 bases lay in between. Germline assignment: CDR1 LGHNA and CDR2 YSLEER. The length of the CDR3 is 14 residues. CDR3 protein: CASSQRRGGDGYTF. In DNA, the CDR3 is TGCGCCAGCAGCCAAAGGAGGGGGGGCGATGGCTACACCTTC.

As DNA, the CDR3 is TGTGCCAGCAGCTCCCCGGGACTTCCTTACAATGAGCAGTTCTTC. This gives the protein CASSSPGLPYNEQFF. The rearrangement uses TRBV7-2 and TRBJ2-1, with TRBD2 as a possible D gene (6 bases). The germline V gene encodes CDR1 SGHTA and CDR2 FQGNSA. V lost 4 bases and J lost 4, with 14 bases in between. The CDR3 covers 15 residues. Complete variable domain (other parts from reference TRBV7-2 and TRBJ2-1): GAGVSQSPSNKVTEKGKDVELRCDPISGHTALYWYRQSLGQGLEFLIYFQGNSAPDKSGLPSDRFSAERTGGSVSTLTIQRTQQEDSAVYLCASSSPGLPYNEQFFGPGTRLTVL.

In its sample, this clone was seen once. The chain combines TRBV29-1 with TRBJ1-4, with 9 bases fitting TRBD1. The V gene's germline CDR1 is SQVTM and CDR2 ANQGSEA. V lost 7 bases to trimming and J lost 6 bases; unmatched junction nucleotides: 12. The CDR3 is 15 residues long. CDR3 sequence reads: CSARRAGQGYEKLFF. CDR3 DNA sequence: TGCAGCGCACGGCGAGCGGGACAGGGTTATGAAAAACTGTTTTTT.